One TCR beta chain is described in this entry. The entry originates in a study of T cell changes during pregnancy in multiple sclerosis. Using immunoSEQ multiplex PCR, the repertoire was profiled, and TCRdb retains in-frame clones only, with some absent. The sample holds some 55,000 clones, about 87% seen once. From germline, CDR1 is SGHNT and CDR2 YYREEE (reference sequence). Germline trimming cut 4 bases from V and 4 bases from J; bases unmatched to any gene: 11. CDR3 size: 17 residues. The source is a human donor whose cells served as feeder cells for cultures in a pregnancy study. The chain couples TRBV5-4 to TRBJ1-2; 12 positions agree with TRBD1. Sequencing used peripheral blood from another person, used as feeder cells. Here the CDR3 reads CASSTAGQGAGVYGYTF. In DNA form, the CDR3 reads TGTGCCAGCAGCACAGCGGGACAGGGGGCGGGGGTCTATGGCTACACCTTC.